The rows below give T cell receptor beta chains drawn from one sample of a study of molecular identifiers for immune sequencing clone quantification. TCRdb itself ran the PCR reads through MiXCR, one entry per CDR3 protein. The sample contains about 330,000 distinct CDR3 sequences, 24% of which appear only once. The sequenced sample was naive CD8+ T cells from blood, with Jurkat cell RNA spiked in. The source of these receptors is a human donor in good health. Some libraries in this study had Jurkat cell RNA spiked in. The CDR3 runs from the conserved cysteine through the conserved F or W. A D gene is named only where the DNA matches it firmly. Clone size is given for some rows only: seen once, a few or many times, or a class if the clone is expanded.

clone size: few
V gene: TRBV12-3/TRBV12-4
D gene: NA
J gene: TRBJ1-5
CDR3 length: 13
CDR3 protein: CASSFSGPQPQHF
CDR3 DNA: TGTGCCAGCAGTTTTTCGGGGCCTCAGCCCCAGCATTTT

clone size: NA
V gene: TRBV19
D gene: NA
J gene: TRBJ1-1
CDR3 length: 15
CDR3 protein: CASSIASAPNTEAFF
CDR3 DNA: TGTGCCAGTAGTATAGCTTCCGCCCCGAACACTGAAGCTTTCTTT

clone size: many
V gene: TRBV13
D gene: NA
J gene: TRBJ2-6
CDR3 length: 14
CDR3 protein: CASSLFSGANVLTF
CDR3 DNA: TGTGCCAGCAGCTTGTTCTCTGGGGCCAACGTCCTGACTTTC

clone size: many
V gene: TRBV19
D gene: NA
J gene: TRBJ2-5
CDR3 length: 13
CDR3 protein: CASREPSQETQYF
CDR3 DNA: TGTGCCAGTAGGGAACCATCCCAAGAGACCCAGTACTTC

clone size: many
V gene: TRBV5-1
D gene: TRBD1
J gene: TRBJ1-1
CDR3 length: 17
CDR3 protein: CASSLVWPRTGQAEAFF
CDR3 DNA: TGCGCCAGCAGCTTGGTATGGCCGCGAACAGGACAGGCTGAAGCTTTCTTT

clone size: many
V gene: TRBV28
D gene: NA
J gene: TRBJ2-7
CDR3 length: 16
CDR3 protein: CASRPTNDLSSYEQYF
CDR3 DNA: TGTGCCAGCAGACCAACTAATGATCTAAGCTCCTACGAGCAGTACTTC

clone size: few
V gene: TRBV5-6
D gene: NA
J gene: TRBJ2-5
CDR3 length: 14
CDR3 protein: CASSLTGVGETQYF
CDR3 DNA: TGTGCCAGCAGCTTGACGGGAGTTGGGGAGACCCAGTACTTC

clone size: NA
V gene: TRBV28
D gene: NA
J gene: TRBJ2-7
CDR3 length: 11
CDR3 protein: CASTIGYEHYF
CDR3 DNA: TGTGCCAGCACTATCGGCTACGAGCACTACTTC

clone size: many
V gene: TRBV7-9
D gene: NA
J gene: TRBJ2-7
CDR3 length: 11
CDR3 protein: CASSSQYEQYF
CDR3 DNA: TGTGCCAGCAGCTCTCAGTACGAGCAGTACTTC

clone size: many
V gene: TRBV6-4
D gene: NA
J gene: TRBJ1-1
CDR3 length: 13
CDR3 protein: CASSDAPEKRAFF
CDR3 DNA: TGTGCCAGCAGTGACGCCCCGGAGAAACGAGCTTTCTTT

clone size: many
V gene: TRBV7-9
D gene: TRBD1
J gene: TRBJ1-5
CDR3 length: 14
CDR3 protein: CASSWTGPNQPQHF
CDR3 DNA: TGTGCCAGCAGCTGGACAGGCCCCAATCAGCCCCAGCATTTT

clone size: many
V gene: TRBV27
D gene: TRBD1
J gene: TRBJ1-5
CDR3 length: 15
CDR3 protein: CASSEQGPVNQPQHF
CDR3 DNA: TGTGCCAGCAGTGAACAGGGGCCAGTCAATCAGCCCCAGCATTTT

clone size: few
V gene: TRBV5-1
D gene: NA
J gene: TRBJ2-5
CDR3 length: 18
CDR3 protein: CASSLVGINRASGETQYF
CDR3 DNA: TGCGCCAGCAGCCTGGTTGGCATTAACAGGGCGAGCGGGGAGACCCAGTACTTC

clone size: few
V gene: TRBV7-2
D gene: NA
J gene: TRBJ1-1
CDR3 length: 17
CDR3 protein: CASSLAVVFGENTEAFF
CDR3 DNA: TGTGCCAGCAGCTTAGCGGTGGTGTTTGGAGAGAACACTGAAGCTTTCTTT

clone size: many
V gene: TRBV5-4
D gene: TRBD1
J gene: TRBJ2-7
CDR3 length: 19
CDR3 protein: CASSLRILGKAGGSYEQYF
CDR3 DNA: TGTGCCAGCAGCTTGAGGATCTTGGGCAAGGCAGGGGGATCCTACGAGCAGTACTTC

clone size: many
V gene: TRBV27
D gene: NA
J gene: TRBJ2-2
CDR3 length: 14
CDR3 protein: CASSLGGFTGELFF
CDR3 DNA: TGTGCCAGCAGTTTAGGAGGGTTCACCGGGGAGCTGTTTTTT

clone size: NA
V gene: TRBV12-3/TRBV12-4
D gene: NA
J gene: TRBJ1-4
CDR3 length: 16
CDR3 protein: CASSTTAGPEDEKLFF
CDR3 DNA: TGTGCCAGCAGTACCACAGCAGGGCCAGAGGATGAAAAACTGTTTTTT

clone size: NA
V gene: TRBV13
D gene: NA
J gene: TRBJ2-2
CDR3 length: 14
CDR3 protein: CASGRHQNTGELFF
CDR3 DNA: TGTGCCAGCGGGAGGCACCAGAACACCGGGGAGCTGTTTTTT

clone size: NA
V gene: TRBV12-3/TRBV12-4
D gene: NA
J gene: TRBJ2-7
CDR3 length: 16
CDR3 protein: CASSLGPEGPYHEQYF
CDR3 DNA: TGTGCCAGCAGTTTAGGGCCGGAGGGGCCTTACCACGAGCAGTACTTC

clone size: many
V gene: TRBV5-1
D gene: NA
J gene: TRBJ2-7
CDR3 length: 14
CDR3 protein: CASSSGVYSYEQYF
CDR3 DNA: TGCGCCAGCAGCTCTGGTGTCTACTCCTACGAGCAGTACTTC

clone size: NA
V gene: TRBV27
D gene: NA
J gene: TRBJ2-5
CDR3 length: 13
CDR3 protein: CASSSTYQETQYF
CDR3 DNA: TGTGCCAGCAGTTCCACATACCAAGAGACCCAGTACTTC

clone size: few
V gene: TRBV28
D gene: TRBD1
J gene: TRBJ2-1
CDR3 length: 15
CDR3 protein: CASRPIRGTDNEQFF
CDR3 DNA: TGTGCCAGCAGACCTATCCGAGGGACAGACAATGAGCAGTTCTTC

clone size: few
V gene: TRBV7-9
D gene: NA
J gene: TRBJ1-1
CDR3 length: 10
CDR3 protein: CASSYMEAFF
CDR3 DNA: TGTGCCAGCAGCTACATGGAAGCTTTCTTT

clone size: many
V gene: TRBV4-3
D gene: TRBD1
J gene: TRBJ2-1
CDR3 length: 14
CDR3 protein: CASSQGTGVNEQFF
CDR3 DNA: TGCGCCAGCAGCCAAGGGACAGGGGTCAATGAGCAGTTCTTC

clone size: NA
V gene: TRBV2
D gene: NA
J gene: TRBJ2-3
CDR3 length: 16
CDR3 protein: CASSAKWALDTDTQYF
CDR3 DNA: TGTGCCAGCAGTGCGAAATGGGCCCTCGACACAGATACGCAGTATTTT

clone size: many
V gene: TRBV7-9
D gene: NA
J gene: TRBJ1-3
CDR3 length: 12
CDR3 protein: CASSFRGGTIYF
CDR3 DNA: TGTGCCAGCAGCTTCAGGGGAGGCACCATATATTTT

clone size: few
V gene: TRBV12-3/TRBV12-4
D gene: NA
J gene: TRBJ2-4
CDR3 length: 13
CDR3 protein: CASSPDRSNLQYF
CDR3 DNA: TGTGCCAGCAGTCCGGACAGATCCAATCTTCAGTACTTC

clone size: once
V gene: TRBV14
D gene: NA
J gene: TRBJ2-1
CDR3 length: 16
CDR3 protein: CASSQDWRVSYNEQFF
CDR3 DNA: TGTGCCAGCAGCCAAGATTGGCGGGTCTCCTACAATGAGCAGTTCTTC

clone size: few
V gene: TRBV7-9
D gene: TRBD2
J gene: TRBJ2-7
CDR3 length: 13
CDR3 protein: CASSPGGPYERYF
CDR3 DNA: TGTGCCAGCAGCCCGGGGGGGCCCTACGAGCGGTACTTC

clone size: once
V gene: TRBV27
D gene: TRBD1
J gene: TRBJ1-2
CDR3 length: 14
CDR3 protein: CANSLQGAGYGYTF
CDR3 DNA: TGTGCCAACAGTTTACAGGGGGCTGGGTATGGCTACACCTTC

clone size: few
V gene: TRBV7-8
D gene: NA
J gene: TRBJ1-1
CDR3 length: 15
CDR3 protein: CASSPLGVMNTEAFF
CDR3 DNA: TGTGCCAGCAGCCCTCTGGGGGTGATGAACACTGAAGCTTTCTTT

clone size: many
V gene: TRBV27
D gene: TRBD1
J gene: TRBJ2-7
CDR3 length: 14
CDR3 protein: CASSYRGTSYEQYF
CDR3 DNA: TGTGCCAGCAGCTACAGGGGGACGAGTTACGAGCAGTACTTC

clone size: NA
V gene: TRBV2
D gene: NA
J gene: TRBJ2-7
CDR3 length: 14
CDR3 protein: CASSQGGGEYEQYF
CDR3 DNA: TGTGCCAGCAGCCAGGGGGGGGGCGAATACGAGCAGTACTTC

clone size: many
V gene: TRBV5-1
D gene: NA
J gene: TRBJ1-2
CDR3 length: 13
CDR3 protein: CASSGSFSYGYTF
CDR3 DNA: TGCGCCAGCAGCGGGAGCTTTAGCTATGGCTACACCTTC

clone size: NA
V gene: TRBV20-1
D gene: NA
J gene: TRBJ2-3
CDR3 length: 18
CDR3 protein: CSARPNRGAWTSTDTQYF
CDR3 DNA: TGCAGTGCTAGACCGAATCGGGGGGCCTGGACTAGCACAGATACGCAGTATTTT

clone size: few
V gene: TRBV20-1
D gene: NA
J gene: TRBJ2-7
CDR3 length: 11
CDR3 protein: CSASTSSEQYF
CDR3 DNA: TGCAGTGCTTCAACTAGTTCCGAGCAGTACTTC

clone size: many
V gene: TRBV7-2
D gene: TRBD2
J gene: TRBJ2-1
CDR3 length: 14
CDR3 protein: CASSLGLAINEQFF
CDR3 DNA: TGTGCCAGCAGCTTAGGACTAGCGATCAATGAGCAGTTCTTC

clone size: few
V gene: TRBV7-9
D gene: NA
J gene: TRBJ1-1
CDR3 length: 15
CDR3 protein: CASSLGFDFSTEAFF
CDR3 DNA: TGTGCCAGCAGCTTAGGGTTCGATTTTTCCACTGAAGCTTTCTTT

clone size: few
V gene: TRBV7-9
D gene: NA
J gene: TRBJ2-4
CDR3 length: 15
CDR3 protein: CASSLGRGTKNIQYF
CDR3 DNA: TGTGCCAGCAGCTTAGGTCGGGGAACCAAAAACATTCAGTACTTC